This T cell receptor (beta chain) stems from a study of regulatory T cells in long-lasting Graves disease. Study observations and caveats: It is possible that accuracy was reduced by the small size of the sample. When disease was persistent, TRBV28, TRBJ1-2 and TRBJ2-5 were the favored segments.

Stated time point: newly diagnosed GD, antithyroid drugs for less than 3 months. PBMCs provided the RNA from which the TCR library was made. Diagnosing Graves' disease relied on the American Thyroid Association guidelines. CDR1 is MGHRA, CDR2 YSYEKL, per germline. V lost 4 bases and J 8 bases, leaving 14 bases between the germline ends. The CDR3 has 13 residues. HTBI primers from iRepertoire and Arm-PCR of CDR3 regions yielded the TCR beta libraries. TCRdb re-called the multiplex PCR reads through MiXCR, storing one row per CDR3 protein. The sample yields approximately 400,000 distinct CDR3 sequences, over 14% seen once. Comment on this clonotype: Its antigen is undetermined.

This sample was shared with a second study, whose subject was T cells in Graves' hyperthyroidism and ophthalmopathy. As reported in that work: First-round RT-PCR targeting the TCR CDR3 was performed with the HTBI primer set.

The chain uses TRBV4-1 and TRBJ1-2; D not certain. Sequenced here: peripheral blood mononuclear cells (PBMCs), sampled at new diagnosis, from a patient treated with antithyroid drugs. This sequence originates from a woman between 35 and 50 years old with Graves disease. CDR3 protein: CASSPEGFGGYTF. CDR3 nucleotides: TGCGCCAGCAGCCCAGAGGGCTTTGGGGGCTACACCTTC.